This T cell receptor (beta chain) was captured in a study of CD8+ T cells in alopecia areata. Points from the study as a whole: The treated group had a single nonresponder, limiting CD8+ expansion-response conclusions. Scalp clonality dropped significantly under tofacitinib, as did expanded CD8+ top-100 clones. Against the mouse data, patients shared TCRs less clearly, possibly for HLA reasons.

The authors extracted RNA and reverse transcribed it into cDNA as the sequencing template. Sequenced by immunoSEQ multiplex PCR; TCRdb stores in-frame clones only, minus some. This sample has around 4,800 clones, with about 91% found just once. Points on this clone: The antigen remains undetermined.

Treatment defined: oral pan-JAK inhibitor, 5-10 mg twice daily. Lesional scalp tissue (obtained by punch biopsy) and peripheral blood were collected from alopecia areata patients. CDR1 is SQVTM and CDR2 is ANQGSEA in the germline V gene. The CDR3 has 13 residues. V was clipped by 4 bases and J by 8 bases; unmatched bases: 6. The chain carries TRBV29-1 and TRBJ1-4, with 8 bases fitting TRBD1. The receptor comes from a human donor with alopecia areata. Sequenced here: skin, sampled at week 4, from a patient treated with tofacitinib. CDR3 coding DNA: TGCAGCGTTGCCACAGGGGACAGGGAAAAACTGTTTTTT. Its translation is CSVATGDREKLFF.